These 26 T cell receptor beta chains came from one sample sequenced in a study of shared clonotypes between healthy human individuals. Repertoires were generated with immunoSEQ multiplex PCR, while TCRdb's copy carries only in-frame clones and drops some. The data hold over a million clones, with more than 95% observed a single time. Sequencing input: naive CD4+ T cells sorted from blood. Subset indicated: CD45RA+ positively selected. The receptors originated from a man under 40 in good health.

This chain connects TRBV27 to TRBJ1-2; no firm D call. Between the trimmed V and J ends, which lost 3 bases and 6 bases, there was a span of 17 bases. This CDR3 region has 15 residues. Germline V gene data show CDR1 as MNHEY and CDR2 as SMNVEV (reference sequence). DNA for the CDR3: TGTGCCAGCAGTTTCCACGTCTCGGGGAGCGATGGCTACACCTTC. Protein product: CASSFHVSGSDGYTF.

The V call is TRBV6-6, the J call TRBJ2-5; D unclear. The CDR3 contains 15 residues. The germline CDR1 and CDR2 sequences are MNHNY and SVGAGI (reference sequence). Trimming took 2 bases from V and 0 from J, leaving 10 bases between them. The CDR3 is CASSYPVGDQETQYF. CDR3 nucleotides: TGTGCCAGCAGTTACCCGGTTGGGGACCAAGAGACCCAGTACTTC.

The chain uses TRBV7-8 and TRBJ2-1, with D perhaps matching TRBD1 or TRBD2 (5 bases each). Germline CDR1 SGHVS, CDR2 FQNEAQ. The CDR3 spans 14 residues. V dropped 5 bases and J dropped 7 bases, with 15 bases sitting between them. CDR3 in amino acids: CASSRTRPGNEQFF. The CDR3 coding sequence is TGTGCCAGCAGCCGGACTCGGCCAGGGAATGAGCAGTTCTTC.

The rearrangement links TRBV9 to TRBJ2-2; 7 bases map to TRBD2. Trimming at V came to 6 bases and at J to 4 bases, leaving 6 bases not matched to a gene. In germline, CDR1 is SGDLS, CDR2 YYNGEE. The CDR3 length is 14 residues. The CDR3 DNA sequence: TGTGCCAGCAAAGGGGAGGGGCTCACCGGGGAGCTGTTTTTT. This encodes CASKGEGLTGELFF.

The CDR3: CATSRVTPEQFF. The CDR3 nucleotides read TGTGCCACCAGCAGAGTTACGCCTGAGCAGTTCTTC. The V call is TRBV15, the J call TRBJ2-1, with D unresolved. Trimming stripped 1 base from V and 9 bases from J, with 7 bases between. In germline, CDR1 is LNHNV, CDR2 YYDKDF (reference sequence). CDR3 length: 12 amino acids.

The rearrangement uses TRBV2 and TRBJ1-5; D may be TRBD1 (5 bases). Germline CDR1 and CDR2: SNHLY and FYNNEI. This CDR3 comprises 14 residues. V dropped 6 bases and J dropped 6 bases, with 15 bases sitting between them. The CDR3 DNA follows: TGTGCCAGCAGGACAGATATTGGGAGTCAGCCCCAGCATTTT. The encoded protein is CASRTDIGSQPQHF.

V gene TRBV18 combines with J gene TRBJ2-1; perhaps TRBD1 as D (5 bases). The V gene's germline CDR1 is KGHSH and CDR2 LQKENI. With 2 bases removed from V and 9 bases from J, the gap between germline ends came to 14 bases. The CDR3 length is 14 residues. The CDR3 spells CASSPSWTDIEQFF. The CDR3 nucleotides read TGTGCCAGCTCACCATCTTGGACGGACATTGAGCAGTTCTTC.

The CDR3 nucleotides read TGTGCCAGCAGTCCTTACACGACAGCTCCTGGCTACACCTTC. It translates to CASSPYTTAPGYTF. The rearrangement links TRBV2 to TRBJ1-2; D perhaps matches TRBD1 (5 bases). The CDR3 loop spans 14 amino acids. V gave up 5 bases and J gave up 7 bases, with 17 bases separating them. CDR1 is SNHLY and CDR2 is FYNNEI in the germline V gene.

V and J are TRBV9 and TRBJ1-2; possibly TRBD1 for D (5 bases). The CDR3 is made up of 13 amino acids. Trimming removed 0 bases from V and 8 bases from J, with 11 bases in between. Germline assignment: CDR1 SGDLS and CDR2 YYNGEE. This CDR3 is CASSVAGAGGYTF. As DNA, the CDR3 is TGTGCCAGCAGCGTAGCCGGGGCGGGAGGCTACACCTTC.

The genes are TRBV5-6 and TRBJ1-5; 10 bases are a match to TRBD1. Germline assignment: CDR1 SGHDT and CDR2 YYEEEE. V was clipped by 0 bases and J by 5 bases; unmatched bases: 2. The CDR3 is 15 residues long. The CDR3 nucleotides read TGTGCCAGCAGCTTGGCCGGGACAGGGGATCAGCCCCAGCATTTT. This translates into CASSLAGTGDQPQHF.

This clone was seen only once. V is TRBV18 and J is TRBJ2-1, with TRBD2 matching 7 bases. This CDR3 is built from 15 residues. V lost 5 bases to trimming and J lost 0 bases; unmatched junction nucleotides: 4. Germline-derived CDR1 and CDR2 are KGHSH and LQKENI. The CDR3 sequence is CASSTSESSYNEQFF. The CDR3 DNA reads TGTGCCAGCTCAACTAGCGAGAGCTCCTACAATGAGCAGTTCTTC.

On this clone itself: This sample includes further DNA sequences coding for the same CDR3. The chain employs TRBV29-1 and TRBJ2-6; no clear D. V lost 6 bases to trimming and J lost 2 bases, with 5 bases between them. Looked up from germline, CDR1 is SQVTM and CDR2 is ANQGSEA. This CDR3 spans 12 amino acids. CDR3: CSVSPGANVLTF. In nucleotides, the CDR3 is TGCAGCGTCTCCCCTGGGGCCAACGTCCTGACTTTC. The full variable domain, its missing parts supplied by reference TRBV29-1 and TRBJ2-6, is SAVISQKPSRDICQRGTSLTIQCQVDSQVTMMFWYRQQPGQSLTLIATANQGSEATYESGFVIDKFPISRPNLTFSTLTVSNMSPEDSSIYLCSVSPGANVLTFGAGSRLTVL.

This chain uses TRBV6-1 with TRBJ2-1; 8 positions match TRBD2. Trimming at V came to 6 bases and at J to 9 bases, leaving 13 bases not matched to a gene. The CDR3 sequence is 15 residues long. Germline CDR1 MNHNS, CDR2 SASEGT. For the CDR3, the DNA is TGTGCCAGCAGAGTAGCGGGGAAGGGGACGAGTGAGCAGTTCTTC. This sequence encodes CASRVAGKGTSEQFF.

The chain's CDR3 is CASSSGLAGNGYEQFF. CDR3 DNA: TGTGCCAGCAGCTCGGGACTAGCGGGTAACGGCTATGAGCAGTTCTTC. This chain uses TRBV7-6 with TRBJ2-1; TRBD2 matches 12 bases. Germline-derived CDR1 and CDR2 are SGHVS and FNYEAQ. Losses at the gene ends were 4 bases for V and 8 bases for J; bases not matched to a gene: 9. The CDR3 loop spans 16 amino acids. Complete variable domain (other parts from reference TRBV7-6 and TRBJ2-1): GAGVSQSPRYKVTKRGQDVALRCDPISGHVSLYWYRQALGQGPEFLTYFNYEAQQDKSGLPNDRFSAERPEGSISTLTIQRTEQRDSAMYRCASSSGLAGNGYEQFFGPGTRLTVL.

V gene TRBV6-1 combines with J gene TRBJ2-7; TRBD1 is a possible D gene (6 bases). Germline lookup yields CDR1 MNHNS and CDR2 SASEGT. V was clipped by 7 bases and J by 6 bases, with 22 bases between them. There are 15 residues in the CDR3. CDR3 bases: TGTGCCAGCACCCTGGGGGCACGTTTTATTCCCGAGCAGTACTTC. The encoded protein is CASTLGARFIPEQYF.

This chain joins TRBV28 and TRBJ1-5; no clear D. Germline CDR1 and CDR2: MDHEN and SYDVKM. The CDR3 length is 15 residues. Between the trimmed V and J ends, which lost 7 bases and 2 bases, there was a span of 15 bases. The DNA of the CDR3 is TGTGCCAGCACCATTAAGGGTGATGGCAATCAGCCCCAGCATTTT. Encoded protein: CASTIKGDGNQPQHF.

V usage is TRBV18 and J usage is TRBJ2-6, with a tentative D call TRBD2 (5 bases). Germline loops: CDR1 KGHSH, CDR2 LQKENI. Trimming cost V 2 bases and J 4 bases, with 12 bases left between them. This CDR3 is 16 amino acids long. The CDR3 DNA follows: TGTGCCAGCTCACCAGAAACGGGATCCGGGGCCAACGTCCTGACTTTC. It codes for CASSPETGSGANVLTF.

The chain recombines TRBV6-5 with TRBJ2-3; possibly TRBD1 for D (6 bases). Trimming pared 5 bases from V and 2 bases from J, leaving 14 bases between. CDR1 and CDR2 from the germline V gene are MNHEY and SVGAGI. The CDR3 covers 15 residues. The CDR3 DNA reads TGTGCCAGCAGTGCCCAGGGGCGAGACACAGATACGCAGTATTTT. Its protein is CASSAQGRDTDTQYF.

This chain uses TRBV19 with TRBJ2-1; D possibly corresponds to TRBD1 (7 bases). Per germline, CDR1 LNHDA and CDR2 SQIVND (reference sequence). The ends were cut back, 6 bases at V and 7 bases at J, with 10 bases in the middle. The CDR3 has 12 amino acids. In DNA, the CDR3 is TGTGCCAGTAGCAGGGGGACTAATGAGCAGTTCTTC. It encodes CASSRGTNEQFF.

V usage is TRBV5-1 and J usage is TRBJ2-5; TRBD2 matches at 12 bases. CDR1 is SGHRS and CDR2 is YFSETQ in the germline V gene. The CDR3 consists of 18 residues. Trimming at V came to 0 bases and at J to 0 bases, leaving 6 bases not matched to a gene. The chain's CDR3 is CASSLDWLAGGYQETQYF. The CDR3 nucleotides are TGCGCCAGCAGCTTGGATTGGCTAGCGGGGGGGTACCAAGAGACCCAGTACTTC. Complete variable domain (other parts from reference TRBV5-1 and TRBJ2-5): KAGVTQTPRYLIKTRGQQVTLSCSPISGHRSVSWYQQTPGQGLQFLFEYFSETQRNKGNFPGRFSGRQFSNSRSEMNVSTLELGDSALYLCASSLDWLAGGYQETQYFGPGTRLLVL.

This chain uses TRBV5-1 with TRBJ2-6, with 12 positions matching TRBD1. V lost 3 bases and J lost 1; bases outside the gene matches: 5. The germline gives CDR1 SGHRS, CDR2 YFSETQ. The CDR3 contains 18 residues. The CDR3 DNA reads as TGCGCCAGCAGCTCCGGGACAGGGGGCTTGTCTGGGGCCAACGTCCTGACTTTC. The encoded protein is CASSSGTGGLSGANVLTF. The variable domain in full, with the rest retrieved from reference TRBV5-1 and TRBJ2-6, is KAGVTQTPRYLIKTRGQQVTLSCSPISGHRSVSWYQQTPGQGLQFLFEYFSETQRNKGNFPGRFSGRQFSNSRSEMNVSTLELGDSALYLCASSSGTGGLSGANVLTFGAGSRLTVL.

CDR3 amino acids: CASSTRKGVGEKLFF. The DNA of the CDR3 is TGTGCCAGCAGCACCAGGAAAGGGGTAGGAGAAAAACTGTTTTTT. The chain has TRBV6-1 and TRBJ1-4, with D maybe TRBD1 (5 bases). The germline CDR1 and CDR2 sequences are MNHNS and SASEGT. V gave up 6 bases and J gave up 8 bases, with 19 bases separating them. This CDR3 is 15 amino acids long.

The rearrangement uses TRBV11-1 and TRBJ2-5; possibly TRBD1 for D (6 bases). This CDR3 comprises 15 residues. The germline V gene encodes CDR1 SGHAT and CDR2 FQDESV (reference sequence). V lost 1 base and J 5 bases, leaving 14 bases between the germline ends. The CDR3, as DNA: TGTGCCAGCAGCTTAGAGCTTACAGGGTCGGAGACCCAGTACTTC. Residues: CASSLELTGSETQYF.

This chain connects TRBV5-5 to TRBJ2-7, with a possible D match to TRBD1 (8 bases). The length of the CDR3 is 17 residues. CDR1 is SGHKS and CDR2 is YYEKEE in the germline V gene (reference sequence). V was cut by 2 bases and J by 0 bases, with 18 bases left in between. CDR3 bases: TGTGCCAGCAGCTTAAACAGGGGGGGAACCGCCTCCTACGAGCAGTACTTC. As protein: CASSLNRGGTASYEQYF. The whole variable domain, filled in from reference TRBV5-5 and TRBJ2-7, reads DAGVTQSPTHLIKTRGQQVTLRCSPISGHKSVSWYQQVLGQGPQFIFQYYEKEERGRGNFPDRFSARQFPNYSSELNVNALLLGDSALYLCASSLNRGGTASYEQYFGPGTRLTVT.

This sequence joins TRBV28 and TRBJ1-5; 9 positions match TRBD1. Germline loops: CDR1 MDHEN, CDR2 SYDVKM. The V segment lost 6 bases and the J segment 4 bases; nucleotides outside the gene matches: 7. The CDR3 is 15 amino acids. CDR3 in DNA: TGTGCCAGCAGCCCGATCGGGACAGGGAATCAGCCCCAGCATTTT. Its protein product is CASSPIGTGNQPQHF.

V gene TRBV5-4 combines with J gene TRBJ1-1; D may be TRBD1 (5 bases). Germline values: CDR1 SGHNT, CDR2 YYREEE (reference sequence). The CDR3 runs to 15 residues. V was shortened by 4 bases and J by 1 base, with 14 bases between the two germline ends. The CDR3 nucleotides read TGTGCCAGCAGCCAACCGACAGATCCGAACACTGAAGCTTTCTTT. It translates to CASSQPTDPNTEAFF. Variable domain in full (rest from reference TRBV5-4 and TRBJ1-1): ETGVTQSPTHLIKTRGQQVTLRCSSQSGHNTVSWYQQALGQGPQFIFQYYREEENGRGNFPPRFSGLQFPNYSSELNVNALELDDSALYLCASSQPTDPNTEAFFGQGTRLTVV.